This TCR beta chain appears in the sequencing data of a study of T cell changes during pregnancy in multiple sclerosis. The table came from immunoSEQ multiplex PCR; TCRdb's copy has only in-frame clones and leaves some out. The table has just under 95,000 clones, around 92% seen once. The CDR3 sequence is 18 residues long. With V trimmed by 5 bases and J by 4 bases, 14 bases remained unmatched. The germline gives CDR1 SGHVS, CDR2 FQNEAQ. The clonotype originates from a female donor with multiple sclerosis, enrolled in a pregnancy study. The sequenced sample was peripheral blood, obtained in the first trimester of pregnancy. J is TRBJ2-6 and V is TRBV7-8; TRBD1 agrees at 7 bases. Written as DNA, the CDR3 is TGTGCCAGCAGCCCAGTTGGGACAGCGGCCCAGGGGGCCAACGTCCTGACTTTC. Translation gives CASSPVGTAAQGANVLTF.